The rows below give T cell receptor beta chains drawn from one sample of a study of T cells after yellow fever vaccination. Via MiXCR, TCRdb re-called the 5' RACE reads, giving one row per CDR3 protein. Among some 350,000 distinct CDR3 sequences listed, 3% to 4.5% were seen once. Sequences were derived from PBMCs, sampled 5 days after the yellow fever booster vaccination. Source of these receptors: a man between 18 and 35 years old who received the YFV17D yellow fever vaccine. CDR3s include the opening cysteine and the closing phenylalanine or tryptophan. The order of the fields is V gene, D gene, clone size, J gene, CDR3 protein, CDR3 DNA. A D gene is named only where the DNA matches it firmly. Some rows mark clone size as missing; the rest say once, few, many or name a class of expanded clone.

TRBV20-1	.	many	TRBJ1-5	CSAPQGGGSQPQHF	TGCAGTGCTCCCCAGGGAGGGGGAAGTCAGCCCCAGCATTTT
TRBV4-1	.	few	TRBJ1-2	CASSQDPTENYGYTF	TGCGCCAGCAGCCAAGACCCGACGGAGAACTATGGCTACACCTTC
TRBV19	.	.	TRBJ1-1	CASIGRSGRDTEAFF	TGTGCCAGTATAGGGCGTTCAGGGCGCGACACTGAAGCTTTCTTT
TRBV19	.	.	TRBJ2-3	CASSIIGDTDTQYF	TGTGCCAGTAGTATAATCGGTGACACAGATACGCAGTATTTT
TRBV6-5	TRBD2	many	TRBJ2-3	CASSRLAGGTDTQYF	TGTGCCAGCAGTAGACTAGCGGGGGGCACAGATACGCAGTATTTT
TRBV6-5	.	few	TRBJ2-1	CASRTVGDPSSYNEQFF	TGTGCCAGCAGGACTGTCGGGGACCCGAGCTCCTACAATGAGCAGTTCTTC
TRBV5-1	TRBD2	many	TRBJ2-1	CASSTERGDYNEQFF	TGCGCCAGCAGCACAGAGCGGGGGGACTACAATGAGCAGTTCTTC
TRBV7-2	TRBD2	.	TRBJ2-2	CASSNPRSSGGQGGELFF	TGTGCCAGCAGCAACCCCCGTTCGAGCGGGGGCCAGGGCGGGGAGCTGTTTTTT
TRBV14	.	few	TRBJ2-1	CASSQELAGQQFF	TGTGCCAGCAGCCAAGAGTTGGCAGGACAGCAGTTCTTC
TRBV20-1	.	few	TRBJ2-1	CSASEPPSRNEQFF	TGCAGTGCTAGTGAGCCGCCGAGTCGGAATGAGCAGTTCTTC
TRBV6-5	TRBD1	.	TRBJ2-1	CASSYLGTGGAGYNEQFF	TGTGCCAGCAGTTATTTGGGGACAGGGGGCGCGGGTTACAATGAGCAGTTCTTC
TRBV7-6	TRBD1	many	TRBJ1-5	CASSLGQGALGNQPQHF	TGTGCCAGCAGCTTAGGACAGGGGGCTCTAGGCAATCAGCCCCAGCATTTT
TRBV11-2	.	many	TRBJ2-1	CASSSGTLAYNEQFF	TGTGCCAGCAGCTCAGGGACACTAGCCTACAATGAGCAGTTCTTC
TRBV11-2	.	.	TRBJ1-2	CASSLGPAVYGYTF	TGTGCCAGCAGCTTAGGACCGGCAGTATATGGCTACACCTTC
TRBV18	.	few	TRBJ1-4	CASSPSSATNEKLFF	TGTGCCAGCTCGCCCAGCAGCGCAACTAATGAAAAACTGTTTTTT
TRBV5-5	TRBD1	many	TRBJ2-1	CASSPRDRSYNEQFF	TGTGCCAGCAGCCCCCGGGACAGATCGTACAATGAGCAGTTCTTC
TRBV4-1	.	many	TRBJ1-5	CASSQDSGGDQPQHF	TGCGCCAGCAGCCAAGATTCCGGCGGGGATCAGCCCCAGCATTTT
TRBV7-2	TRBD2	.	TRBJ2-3	CASRIAGPSTDTQYF	TGTGCCAGCAGGATAGCGGGGCCAAGCACAGATACGCAGTATTTT
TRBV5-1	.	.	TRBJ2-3	CASSLAGITDTQYF	TGCGCCAGCAGCTTGGCTGGGATCACAGATACGCAGTATTTT
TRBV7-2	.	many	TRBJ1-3	CASSLVIDPGNTIYF	TGTGCCAGCAGCTTAGTGATCGATCCTGGAAACACCATATATTTT
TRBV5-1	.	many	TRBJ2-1	CASSSILQGVEQFF	TGCGCCAGCAGCTCAATCCTACAGGGTGTTGAGCAGTTCTTC
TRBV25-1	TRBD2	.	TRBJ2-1	CASSESLAGHPNEQFF	TGTGCCAGCAGTGAGAGTCTAGCGGGGCACCCCAATGAGCAGTTCTTC
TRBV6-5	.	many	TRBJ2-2	CASSLPTGANTGELFF	TGTGCCAGCAGTTTACCGACAGGCGCGAACACCGGGGAGCTGTTTTTT
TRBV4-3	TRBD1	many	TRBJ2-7	CASSYYRGPNYEQYF	TGCGCCAGCAGCTACTACAGGGGGCCGAACTACGAGCAGTACTTC
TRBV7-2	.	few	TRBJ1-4	CASSSTGTNNEKLFF	TGTGCCAGCAGCTCTACCGGGACAAATAATGAAAAACTGTTTTTT
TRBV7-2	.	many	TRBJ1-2	CASRQTGTPNYGYTF	TGTGCCAGCAGACAGACCGGGACTCCAAACTATGGCTACACCTTC
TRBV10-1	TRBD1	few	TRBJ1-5	CATDGDRVYPGNQPQHF	TGCGCCACCGACGGGGACAGGGTATACCCGGGCAATCAGCCCCAGCATTTT
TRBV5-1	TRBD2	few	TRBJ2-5	CASSEPSGAQETQYF	TGCGCCAGCAGTGAGCCTAGCGGGGCCCAAGAGACCCAGTACTTC
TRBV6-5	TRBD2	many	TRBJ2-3	CASSLERGGTDTQYF	TGTGCCAGCAGCTTAGAGCGGGGGGGGACAGATACGCAGTATTTT
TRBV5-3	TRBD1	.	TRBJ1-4	CARKGPEGTGEKDEKLFF	TGTGCCAGAAAGGGCCCTGAAGGGACAGGGGAAAAGGATGAAAAACTGTTTTTT
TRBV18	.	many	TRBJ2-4	CASSPRGAMGNIQYF	TGTGCCAGCTCACCACGGGGGGCCATGGGGAACATTCAGTACTTC
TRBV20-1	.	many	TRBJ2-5	CSARDRTVWTQYF	TGCAGTGCTAGAGATAGGACTGTTTGGACCCAGTACTTC
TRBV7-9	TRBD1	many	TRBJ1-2	CASSSPDRGVAGYTF	TGTGCCAGCAGCTCCCCGGACAGGGGGGTAGCTGGCTACACCTTC
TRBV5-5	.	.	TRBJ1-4	CASSLGEVLVNEKLFF	TGTGCCAGCAGCTTGGGGGAAGTATTGGTGAATGAAAAACTGTTTTTT
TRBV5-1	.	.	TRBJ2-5	CASTGPQDQETQYF	TGCGCCAGCACAGGGCCCCAGGACCAAGAGACCCAGTACTTC
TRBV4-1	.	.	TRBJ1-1	CASSPGTPLNTEAFF	TGCGCCAGCAGCCCAGGGACGCCGTTGAACACTGAAGCTTTCTTT
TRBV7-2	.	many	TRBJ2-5	CASSLELETQYF	TGTGCCAGCAGCCTAGAACTCGAGACCCAGTACTTC
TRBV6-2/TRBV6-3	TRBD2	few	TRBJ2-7	CASSSSGLYEQYF	TGTGCCAGCAGTTCTAGCGGCCTATACGAGCAGTACTTC
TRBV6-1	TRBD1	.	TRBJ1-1	CASREDRDTEAFF	TGTGCCAGCAGGGAAGACAGGGACACTGAAGCTTTCTTT
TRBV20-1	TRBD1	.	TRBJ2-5	CSARGVTGEQGTQYF	TGCAGTGCTAGGGGGGTGACAGGGGAACAGGGGACCCAGTACTTC
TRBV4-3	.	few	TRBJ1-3	CASSQETRRGNTIYF	TGCGCCAGCAGCCAAGAGACCCGGAGGGGAAACACCATATATTTT
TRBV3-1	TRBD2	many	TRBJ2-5	CASSQPGGPTETQYF	TGTGCCAGCAGCCAACCGGGGGGGCCCACAGAGACCCAGTACTTC
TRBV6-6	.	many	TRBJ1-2	CASSYSITPSQGYGYTF	TGTGCCAGCAGTTACTCGATAACACCCTCCCAAGGCTATGGCTACACCTTC
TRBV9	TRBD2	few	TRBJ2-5	CASSTRGSGGRQETQYF	TGTGCCAGCAGCACGAGGGGTAGCGGGGGGAGACAAGAGACCCAGTACTTC
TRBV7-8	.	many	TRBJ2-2	CASSLGLVTGELFF	TGTGCCAGCAGCTTAGGATTAGTCACCGGGGAGCTGTTTTTT
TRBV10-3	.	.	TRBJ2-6	CAISGSSGANVLTF	TGTGCCATCAGTGGTTCGTCTGGGGCCAACGTCCTGACTTTC
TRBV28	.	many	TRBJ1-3	CASRDTELSGNTIYF	TGTGCCAGCAGGGATACCGAGCTCTCTGGAAACACCATATATTTT
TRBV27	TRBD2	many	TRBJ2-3	CASSSGGRDTQYF	TGTGCCAGCAGTTCAGGCGGGAGAGATACGCAGTATTTT
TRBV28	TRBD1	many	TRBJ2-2	CASSLGTGNTGELFF	TGTGCCAGCAGTTTAGGGACAGGAAACACCGGGGAGCTGTTTTTT
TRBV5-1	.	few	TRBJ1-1	CASSPLGAGNTEAFF	TGCGCCAGCAGCCCGCTTGGGGCAGGGAACACTGAAGCTTTCTTT
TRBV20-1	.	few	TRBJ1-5	CSATSRPNQPQHF	TGCAGTGCTACGAGCAGGCCCAATCAGCCCCAGCATTTT
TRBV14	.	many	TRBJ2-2	CASSQGRQGGTGELFF	TGTGCCAGCAGCCAAGGGAGGCAGGGAGGCACCGGGGAGCTGTTTTTT
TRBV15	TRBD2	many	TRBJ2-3	CATSSSRAGGGDTQYF	TGTGCCACCAGCAGCTCTAGAGCGGGGGGCGGGGATACGCAGTATTTT
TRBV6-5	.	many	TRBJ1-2	CASTPGWEAYGYTF	TGTGCCAGCACCCCAGGATGGGAGGCCTATGGCTACACCTTC